Following are 30 T cell receptor beta chains from one sample sequenced in a study of T cell responses to AZD1222 COVID-19 vaccine. Data came from immunoSEQ multiplex PCR; TCRdb stores just in-frame clones and leaves some out. This sample has more than 140,000 clones; about 91% occur once, and the top ten carry about 3.4%. The sequencing here drew on peripheral blood, taken on day 0 of MenACWY control vaccination. The receptors were sampled from an adult in good health.

In regard to this clone: The sample has other DNA sequences that encode this CDR3 too. The V gene is TRBV5-1, the J gene TRBJ1-1; a possible D gene is TRBD1 (6 bases). There are 13 residues in the CDR3. V was shortened by 5 bases and J by 1 base, with 9 bases between the two germline ends. The V gene's germline CDR1 is SGHRS and CDR2 YFSETQ. CDR3 protein: CASSRTENTEAFF. Here the CDR3 DNA reads TGCGCCAGCAGTCGGACAGAGAACACTGAAGCTTTCTTT.

The chain is built from TRBV24-1 and TRBJ2-5; weak D call: TRBD1 (5 bases). From germline, CDR1 is KGHDR and CDR2 SFDVKD. Trimming took 2 bases from V and 2 from J, leaving 17 bases between them. The CDR3 spans 17 residues. The DNA of the CDR3 is TGTGCCACCAGTGATTCGCTAGGGCGGAGACAGCAAGAGACCCAGTACTTC. Its translation is CATSDSLGRRQQETQYF.

In nucleotides, the CDR3 is TGTGCCAGCAGCCAAGATCGGGAGTCCATCTATGGCTACACCTTC. Amino acids: CASSQDRESIYGYTF. The V gene is TRBV3-1 (or the pseudogene TRBV3-2), the J gene TRBJ1-2; D ambiguous. Germline V gene data show CDR1 as LGHDT and CDR2 as YNNKEL (reference sequence). V shed 0 bases and J shed 4 bases, with 12 bases lying between them. The CDR3 loop spans 15 amino acids.

The chain uses TRBV7-9 and TRBJ2-1; 11 bases agree with TRBD1. Per germline, CDR1 SEHNR and CDR2 FQNEAQ (reference sequence). V was clipped by 3 bases and J by 8 bases; unmatched bases: 6. The length of the CDR3 is 15 residues. CDR3 sequence: CASSFWTGGFDEQFF. As DNA, the CDR3 is TGTGCCAGCAGCTTTTGGACAGGGGGCTTCGATGAGCAGTTCTTC.

The table lists this clone with a few counts. The V gene is TRBV4-3, the J gene TRBJ2-1, with D unresolved. CDR1 and CDR2 from the germline V gene are LGHNA and YSLEER. The CDR3 is made up of 14 amino acids. V was shortened by 2 bases and J by 9 bases, with 14 bases between the two germline ends. The CDR3 coding sequence is TGCGCCAGCAGCCAATTTTCCGGAGCAGCTGAGCAGTTCTTC. Protein sequence: CASSQFSGAAEQFF.

There are a few counts of this clone. V gene TRBV3-1 (or the pseudogene TRBV3-2) combines with J gene TRBJ1-2, with D perhaps matching TRBD1 (5 bases). The CDR3 sequence is 14 residues long. The germline CDR1 and CDR2 sequences are LGHDT and YNNKEL (reference sequence). Trimming pared 1 base from V and 5 bases from J, leaving 11 bases between. The CDR3 DNA is TGTGCCAGCAGCCAAGGGGCAGGGAGTTATGGCTACACCTTC. It translates to CASSQGAGSYGYTF.

The chain joins TRBV7-2 to TRBJ1-1; D remains ambiguous. V lost 4 bases to trimming and J lost 5 bases, with 8 bases between them. This CDR3 is built from 12 residues. Per the germline V gene, CDR1 is SGHTA and CDR2 is FQGNSA. CDR3 residues: CASSSSWTEAFF. DNA for the CDR3: TGTGCCAGCAGCTCCTCCTGGACTGAAGCTTTCTTT.

The rearrangement joins TRBV3-1 (or the pseudogene TRBV3-2) to TRBJ2-2; TRBD2 aligns across 7 bases. Trimming removed 4 bases from V and 5 bases from J; junction bases left unmatched: 7. This CDR3 has 15 amino acids. The germline gives CDR1 LGHDT, CDR2 YNNKEL (reference sequence). The chain's CDR3 is CASSLFRAGTGELFF. CDR3 nucleotide sequence: TGTGCCAGCAGCCTATTCCGAGCGGGGACCGGGGAGCTGTTTTTT.

This clone has only one observation. The chain has TRBV30 and TRBJ2-5, with TRBD2 identical over 7 bases. Germline V gives CDR1 GTSNPN, CDR2 SVGIG (reference sequence). The CDR3 loop spans 13 amino acids. V was clipped by 0 bases and J by 5 bases; unmatched bases: 3. CDR3 protein: CAWSVWGGETQYF. In nucleotides, the CDR3 is TGTGCCTGGAGTGTATGGGGGGGGGAGACCCAGTACTTC. Based on the CDR3 plus reference TRBV30 and TRBJ2-5, the full variable domain is SQTIHQWPATLVQPVGSPLSLECTVEGTSNPNLYWYRQAAGRGLQLLFYSVGIGQISSEVPQNLSASRPQDRQFILSSKKLLLSDSGFYLCAWSVWGGETQYFGPGTRLLVL.

V is TRBV9 and J is TRBJ2-6; D is uncertain. CDR1 SGDLS and CDR2 YYNGEE come from the germline V gene. CDR3 size: 14 residues. Trimming removed 0 bases from V and 8 bases from J, with 9 bases in between. As DNA, the CDR3 is TGTGCCAGCAGCGTAGGGCTCGGAACCAACGTCCTGACTTTC. Protein sequence: CASSVGLGTNVLTF.

This chain uses TRBV20-1 with TRBJ1-6; D possibly corresponds to TRBD1 (6 bases). CDR1 is DFQATT, CDR2 SNEGSKA, per germline (reference sequence). V was cut by 3 bases and J by 8 bases, with 14 bases left in between. The CDR3 contains 14 residues. The CDR3: CSASPAGAYSPLHF. The CDR3 DNA reads TGCAGTGCTAGTCCGGCAGGGGCGTATTCACCCCTCCACTTT.

The chain combines TRBV5-1 with TRBJ1-2; the D is unclear. V lost 1 base to trimming and J lost 6 bases, with 13 bases between them. CDR1 is SGHRS and CDR2 is YFSETQ in the germline V gene. The length of the CDR3 is 14 residues. CDR3 residues: CASSLQSLRDGYTF. The DNA of the CDR3 is TGCGCCAGCAGCTTGCAGAGCCTGCGCGATGGCTACACCTTC.

In its sample, this clone was seen many times. V and J are TRBV2 and TRBJ1-3, with no clear D. The CDR3 contains 14 residues. Germline loops: CDR1 SNHLY, CDR2 FYNNEI. V dropped 7 bases and J dropped 0 bases, with 10 bases sitting between them. This CDR3 is CASTPGRSGNTIYF. Here the CDR3 DNA reads TGTGCCAGCACCCCGGGCCGCTCTGGAAACACCATATATTTT.

This clone was seen just once. CDR3 sequence reads: CASTLGLAGNNEQFF. As DNA, the CDR3 is TGCGCCAGCACCCTTGGGCTAGCGGGAAACAATGAGCAGTTCTTC. The chain joins TRBV5-1 to TRBJ2-1, with 9 bases fitting TRBD2. This CDR3 contains 15 residues. Germline V CDR1 and CDR2: SGHRS, YFSETQ. The trim removed 6 bases at V and 5 bases at J, leaving 9 bases unmatched.

The rearrangement uses TRBV7-2 and TRBJ1-2, with D uncertain. V lost 5 bases and J 4 bases, leaving 11 bases between the germline ends. Germline V gives CDR1 SGHTA, CDR2 FQGNSA. This CDR3 comprises 13 residues. CDR3 amino acids: CASSPDVTYGYTF. The CDR3 DNA follows: TGTGCCAGCAGCCCGGACGTAACCTATGGCTACACCTTC.

This clone was detected only a few times. This chain links TRBV6-5 with TRBJ1-2, with D perhaps matching TRBD1 (6 bases). The CDR3 is 14 amino acids. The germline CDR1 and CDR2 sequences are MNHEY and SVGAGI. The V end lost 0 bases, the J end lost 7 bases, and 12 bases lay between the germline ends. This chain's CDR3 is CASSYSGGHPGYTF. The CDR3 nucleotides read TGTGCCAGCAGTTACTCGGGGGGCCACCCTGGCTACACCTTC.

The V call is TRBV4-1, the J call TRBJ1-1; D gene uncertain. Germline loops: CDR1 MGHRA, CDR2 YSYEKL. V shed 1 base and J shed 4 bases, with 4 bases lying between them. This CDR3 has 12 residues. The CDR3 bases are TGCGCCAGCAGCCAAGGATTCACTGAAGCTTTCTTT. It codes for CASSQGFTEAFF.

This clone came up once. The chain couples TRBV5-4 to TRBJ1-2; the match to TRBD1 covers 7 bases. Germline V CDR1 and CDR2: SGHNT, YYREEE (reference sequence). J was trimmed by 7 bases and V by 4 bases; bases with no gene match: 7. This CDR3 contains 13 residues. The CDR3 DNA sequence: TGTGCCAGCAGCCGGGACAGCGTCTCTGGCTACACCTTC. Amino acids: CASSRDSVSGYTF.

The CDR3: CSARVWNTEAFF. Here the CDR3 DNA reads TGCAGCGCTCGGGTTTGGAACACTGAAGCTTTCTTT. This chain uses TRBV29-1 with TRBJ1-1; no firm D call. The V gene's germline CDR1 is SQVTM and CDR2 ANQGSEA. The CDR3 is 12 residues long. V lost 7 bases to trimming and J lost 1 base, with 10 bases between them.

This chain uses TRBV6-2 or TRBV6-3 with TRBJ2-6; D is perhaps TRBD1 (6 bases). CDR3 length: 15 residues. The germline V gene has CDR1 MNHEY and CDR2 SVGEGT. Trimming removed 4 bases at V and 4 bases at J, with 11 bases between. CDR3 loop: CASSFQGSGANVLTF. The CDR3 bases are TGTGCCAGCAGTTTCCAGGGGTCCGGGGCCAACGTCCTGACTTTC.

With regard to this clone: One end of the junction does not line up with germline, which may come from a read error. The CDR3 region has the DNA TGTGCCAGTAGTATAGACTCTCTAGCGGGAGGTAACAATGGGCAGTTCTTC. As protein: CASSIDSLAGGNNGQFF. This chain uses TRBV19 with TRBJ2-1, with 11 bases lining up with TRBD2. Germline V gene data show CDR1 as LNHDA and CDR2 as SQIVND (reference sequence). This CDR3 is 17 amino acids long.

The sample holds one count of this clone. V and J are TRBV15 and TRBJ2-5, with D perhaps matching TRBD1 (5 bases). The CDR3 has 14 amino acids. Germline assignment: CDR1 LNHNV and CDR2 YYDKDF (reference sequence). Trimming took 2 bases from V and 4 from J, leaving 11 bases between them. Here the CDR3 reads CATSRQTRGETQYF. CDR3 nucleotide sequence: TGTGCCACCAGCAGACAGACAAGGGGAGAGACCCAGTACTTC.

The rearrangement uses TRBV11-3 and TRBJ1-1, with unresolved D. CDR1 is SGHNT, CDR2 YENEEA, per germline. The CDR3 runs to 11 residues. The V gene lost 3 bases and the J gene lost 4 bases, with 3 bases spanning the gap. CDR3 bases: TGTGCCAGCAGCTTGACCACTGAAGCTTTCTTT. Protein sequence: CASSLTTEAFF.

Only one count was recorded for this clone. The chain employs TRBV6-5 and TRBJ1-5; the D gene is possibly TRBD1 (5 bases). The CDR3 consists of 12 residues. Germline CDR1 MNHEY, CDR2 SVGAGI. Deletions cut 6 bases from V and 7 bases from J, with 10 bases between. The CDR3 nucleotides are TGTGCCAGCAGGTCCGGGACCCAGCCCCAGCATTTT. Translated: CASRSGTQPQHF.

The sample holds one count of this clone. V and J are TRBV19 and TRBJ1-2; 8 bases are shared with TRBD1. Trimming took 5 bases from V and 7 from J; bases not matched to a gene: 12. The CDR3 contains 15 residues. Per germline, CDR1 LNHDA and CDR2 SQIVND (reference sequence). CDR3 DNA: TGTGCCAGTAGTCCATCGGACAGGGAAGAGTCTGGCTACACCTTC. It encodes CASSPSDREESGYTF.

The chain links TRBV5-1 to TRBJ1-4, with D perhaps TRBD1 (6 bases). The germline CDR1 and CDR2 sequences are SGHRS and YFSETQ. Trimming left V 4 bases short and J 7 bases short, with 17 bases between. This CDR3 has 15 residues. This CDR3 is CASSGEGHGGEKLFF. DNA of the CDR3: TGCGCCAGCAGCGGGGAGGGACATGGGGGTGAAAAACTGTTTTTT. Together with reference TRBV5-1 and TRBJ1-4, the CDR3 gives the full variable domain: KAGVTQTPRYLIKTRGQQVTLSCSPISGHRSVSWYQQTPGQGLQFLFEYFSETQRNKGNFPGRFSGRQFSNSRSEMNVSTLELGDSALYLCASSGEGHGGEKLFFGSGTQLSVL.

The chain combines TRBV5-4 with TRBJ1-3, with D tentatively TRBD1 (5 bases). The germline CDR1 and CDR2 sequences are SGHNT and YYREEE (reference sequence). The CDR3 runs 17 residues. V was pared by 0 bases and J by 4 bases, with 17 bases between. The CDR3 is CASSLDPGPGSGNTIYF. The DNA for the CDR3 is TGTGCCAGCAGCTTGGATCCGGGACCTGGGTCGGGAAACACCATATATTTT.

The chain recombines TRBV7-3 with TRBJ2-3; weak D call: TRBD2 (7 bases). This CDR3 spans 15 amino acids. V shed 1 base and J shed 5 bases, with 13 bases lying between them. Germline loops: CDR1 SGHTA, CDR2 FQGTGA. Here the CDR3 DNA reads TGTGCCAGCAGCTTAAATCCGGGGGGCAGAGATACGCAGTATTTT. Protein sequence: CASSLNPGGRDTQYF.

The CDR3, as DNA: TGTGCCAGCAGTTACTCGACGGAGGCAGGGAACACTGAAGCTTTCTTT. This gives the protein CASSYSTEAGNTEAFF. The rearrangement joins TRBV6-5 to TRBJ1-1; D gene ambiguous. Trimming took 0 bases from V and 1 from J, leaving 12 bases between them. Germline CDR1 is MNHEY and CDR2 is SVGAGI. This CDR3 has 16 amino acids.

The V and J genes are TRBV7-8 and TRBJ1-1; a possible D gene is TRBD1 (6 bases). Trimming pared 5 bases from V and 1 base from J, leaving 11 bases between. Germline V gives CDR1 SGHVS, CDR2 FQNEAQ. The CDR3 extends over 14 amino acids. The chain's CDR3 is CASSRGASNTEAFF. Written as DNA, the CDR3 is TGTGCCAGCAGCCGGGGGGCCTCGAACACTGAAGCTTTCTTT.